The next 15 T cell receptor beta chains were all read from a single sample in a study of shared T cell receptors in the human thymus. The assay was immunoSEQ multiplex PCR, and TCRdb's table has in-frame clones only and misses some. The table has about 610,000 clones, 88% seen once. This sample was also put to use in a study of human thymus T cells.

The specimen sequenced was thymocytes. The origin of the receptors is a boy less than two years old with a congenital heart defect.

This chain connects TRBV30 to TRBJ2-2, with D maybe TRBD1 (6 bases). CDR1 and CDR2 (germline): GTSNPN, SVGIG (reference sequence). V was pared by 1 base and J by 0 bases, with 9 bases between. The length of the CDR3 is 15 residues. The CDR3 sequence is CAWSDRQANTGELFF. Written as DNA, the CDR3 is TGTGCCTGGAGTGATCGACAGGCGAACACCGGGGAGCTGTTTTTT. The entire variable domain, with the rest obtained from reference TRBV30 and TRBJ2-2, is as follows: SQTIHQWPATLVQPVGSPLSLECTVEGTSNPNLYWYRQAAGRGLQLLFYSVGIGQISSEVPQNLSASRPQDRQFILSSKKLLLSDSGFYLCAWSDRQANTGELFFGEGSRLTVL.

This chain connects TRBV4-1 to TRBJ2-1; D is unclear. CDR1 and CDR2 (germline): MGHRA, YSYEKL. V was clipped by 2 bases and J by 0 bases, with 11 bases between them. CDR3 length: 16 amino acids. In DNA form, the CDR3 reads TGCGCCAGCAGCCAACTCATGGGCCCCTCCTACAATGAGCAGTTCTTC. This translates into CASSQLMGPSYNEQFF.

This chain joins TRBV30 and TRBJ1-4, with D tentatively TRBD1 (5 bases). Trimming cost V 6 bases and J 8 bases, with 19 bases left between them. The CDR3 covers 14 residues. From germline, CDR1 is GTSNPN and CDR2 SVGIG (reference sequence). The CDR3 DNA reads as TGTGCCTGCCTTCGGGGGGTGGGGGGAGAAAAACTGTTTTTT. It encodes CACLRGVGGEKLFF.

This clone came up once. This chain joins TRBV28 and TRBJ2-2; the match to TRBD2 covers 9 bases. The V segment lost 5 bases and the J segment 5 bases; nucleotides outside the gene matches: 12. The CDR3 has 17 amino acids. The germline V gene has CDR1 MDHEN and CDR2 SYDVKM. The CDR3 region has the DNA TGTGCCAGCAGTCTAGGTGCGGGAGGGCCTTGGACCGGGGAGCTGTTTTTT. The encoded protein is CASSLGAGGPWTGELFF.

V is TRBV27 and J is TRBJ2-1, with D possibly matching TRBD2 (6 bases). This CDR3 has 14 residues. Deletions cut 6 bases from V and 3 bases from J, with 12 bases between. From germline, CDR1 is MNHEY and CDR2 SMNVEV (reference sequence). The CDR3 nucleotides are TGTGCCAGCAGGGGGGACGGGGGCTACAATGAGCAGTTCTTC. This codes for CASRGDGGYNEQFF.

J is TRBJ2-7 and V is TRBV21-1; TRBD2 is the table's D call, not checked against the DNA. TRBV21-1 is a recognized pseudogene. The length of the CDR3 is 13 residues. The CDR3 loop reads CASSKPLPGLAGF. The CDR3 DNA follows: TGTGCCAGCAGCAAACCCCTTCCGGGACTAGCGGGATTC.

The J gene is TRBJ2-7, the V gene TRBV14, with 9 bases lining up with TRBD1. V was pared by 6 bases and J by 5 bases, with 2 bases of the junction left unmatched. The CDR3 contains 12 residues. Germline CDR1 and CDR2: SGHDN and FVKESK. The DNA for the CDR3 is TGTGCCAGCAGGGACAGGGGCCACGAGCAGTACTTC. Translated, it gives CASRDRGHEQYF.

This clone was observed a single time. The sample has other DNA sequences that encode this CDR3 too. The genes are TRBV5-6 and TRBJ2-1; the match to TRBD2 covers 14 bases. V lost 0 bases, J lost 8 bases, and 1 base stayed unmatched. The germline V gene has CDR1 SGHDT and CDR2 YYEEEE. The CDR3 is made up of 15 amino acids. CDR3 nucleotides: TGTGCCAGCAGCTTGGGACTAGCGGGAGGGCATGAGCAGTTCTTC. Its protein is CASSLGLAGGHEQFF.

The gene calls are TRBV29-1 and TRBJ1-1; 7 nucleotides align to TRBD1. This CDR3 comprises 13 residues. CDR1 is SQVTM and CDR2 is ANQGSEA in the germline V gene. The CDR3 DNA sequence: TGCAGTAAGACAGGGACCGCGAACACTGAAGCTTTCTTT. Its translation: CSKTGTANTEAFF.

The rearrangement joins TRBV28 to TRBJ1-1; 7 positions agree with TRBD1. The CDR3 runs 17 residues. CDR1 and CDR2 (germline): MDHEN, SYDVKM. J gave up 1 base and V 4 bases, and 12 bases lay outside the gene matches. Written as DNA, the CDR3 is TGTGCCAGCAGTTCCCCCCGACAGGGTCTAAGGAACACTGAAGCTTTCTTT. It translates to CASSSPRQGLRNTEAFF.

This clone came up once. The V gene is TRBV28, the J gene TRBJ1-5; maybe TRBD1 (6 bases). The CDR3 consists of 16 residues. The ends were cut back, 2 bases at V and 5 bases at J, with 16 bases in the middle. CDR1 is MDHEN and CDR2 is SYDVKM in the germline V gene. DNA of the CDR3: TGTGCCAGCAGTTTAACGAGGCCAGGGGATCATCAGCCCCAGCATTTT. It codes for CASSLTRPGDHQPQHF.

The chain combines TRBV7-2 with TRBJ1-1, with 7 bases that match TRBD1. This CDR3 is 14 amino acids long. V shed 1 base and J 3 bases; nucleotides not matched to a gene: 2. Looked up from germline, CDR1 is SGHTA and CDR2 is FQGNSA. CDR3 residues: CASSLVGTDTEAFF. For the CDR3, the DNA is TGTGCCAGCAGCTTAGTAGGGACAGACACTGAAGCTTTCTTT.

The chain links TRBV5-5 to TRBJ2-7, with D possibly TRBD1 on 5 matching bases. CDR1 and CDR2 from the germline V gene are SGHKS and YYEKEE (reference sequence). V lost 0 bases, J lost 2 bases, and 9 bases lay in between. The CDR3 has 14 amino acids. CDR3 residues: CASSLGGSTYEQYF. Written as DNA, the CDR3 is TGTGCCAGCAGCTTGGGGGGCAGTACCTACGAGCAGTACTTC.

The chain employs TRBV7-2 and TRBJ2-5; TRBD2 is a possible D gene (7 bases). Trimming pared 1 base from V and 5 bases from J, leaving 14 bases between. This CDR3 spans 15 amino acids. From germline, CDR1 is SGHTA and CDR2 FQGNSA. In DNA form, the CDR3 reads TGTGCCAGCAGCTTAGGGGGAGGGGGGATGGAGACCCAGTACTTC. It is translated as CASSLGGGGMETQYF.

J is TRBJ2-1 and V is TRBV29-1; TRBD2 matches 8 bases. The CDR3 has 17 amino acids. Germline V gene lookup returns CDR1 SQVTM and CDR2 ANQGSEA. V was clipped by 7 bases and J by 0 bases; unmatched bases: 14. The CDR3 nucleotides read TGCAGCGCGTTAGTCACTAGCGGATTAAGCTCCTACAATGAGCAGTTCTTC. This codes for CSALVTSGLSSYNEQFF.